These T cell receptor beta chains were read from a single sample in a study of cytomegalovirus exposure and HLA in healthy donors. Here immunoSEQ multiplex PCR was the method, and the copy in TCRdb shows in-frame clones only, minus some. The table has under 300,000 clones, around 81% seen once. The sequenced sample consisted of PBMCs. Receptors originate from a woman aged 55-69 years in good health and CMV-seropositive. Each CDR3 is given with its conserved first and last residue. D genes are given only for firm matches. A row's size may be missing; if present it is once, few, many or a size class.

abundance: .; j_gene: TRBJ2-2; v_gene: TRBV9; d_gene: .; CDR3aa: CASSFQTTNTGELFF; CDR3nt: TGTGCCAGCAGCTTCCAGACTACGAACACCGGGGAGCTGTTTTTT
abundance: .; j_gene: TRBJ2-1; v_gene: TRBV5-1; d_gene: TRBD2; CDR3aa: CASSWRGLAGDNSYNEQFF; CDR3nt: TGCGCCAGCAGCTGGCGAGGGCTAGCGGGAGACAACTCCTACAATGAGCAGTTCTTC
abundance: .; j_gene: TRBJ2-6; v_gene: TRBV18; d_gene: TRBD1; CDR3aa: CASSPRGQGVSGANVLTF; CDR3nt: TGTGCCAGCTCACCACGAGGACAGGGTGTTTCTGGGGCCAACGTCCTGACTTTC
abundance: .; j_gene: TRBJ2-7; v_gene: TRBV6-5; d_gene: .; CDR3aa: CASSSRVYNEQYF; CDR3nt: TGTGCCAGCAGTTCCAGGGTTTACAACGAGCAGTACTTC
abundance: .; j_gene: TRBJ2-2; v_gene: TRBV2; d_gene: TRBD1; CDR3aa: CASSEPGTAKTGELFF; CDR3nt: TGTGCCAGCAGTGAACCGGGGACAGCCAAGACCGGGGAGCTGTTTTTT
abundance: .; j_gene: TRBJ2-7; v_gene: TRBV11-2; d_gene: .; CDR3aa: CASSLASFEQYF; CDR3nt: TGTGCCAGCAGCTTAGCCTCCTTTGAGCAGTACTTC
abundance: .; j_gene: TRBJ1-1; v_gene: TRBV7-9; d_gene: TRBD1; CDR3aa: CASRSGTGREAFF; CDR3nt: TGTGCCAGCAGGTCGGGGACAGGGAGGGAAGCTTTCTTT
abundance: .; j_gene: TRBJ2-5; v_gene: TRBV7-9; d_gene: TRBD2; CDR3aa: CASSAAGTRVETQYF; CDR3nt: TGTGCCAGCAGCGCCGCCGGGACTAGGGTGGAGACCCAGTACTTC
abundance: .; j_gene: TRBJ2-5; v_gene: TRBV10-1; d_gene: TRBD2; CDR3aa: CASSDSREPETQYF; CDR3nt: TGCGCCAGCAGTGATTCGCGGGAGCCAGAGACCCAGTACTTC
abundance: .; j_gene: TRBJ2-7; v_gene: TRBV7-3; d_gene: TRBD1; CDR3aa: CASSLSGGSYEQYF; CDR3nt: TGTGCCAGCAGCTTATCAGGGGGCTCCTACGAGCAGTACTTC
abundance: .; j_gene: TRBJ1-2; v_gene: TRBV27; d_gene: TRBD1; CDR3aa: CASSYRTGAGYTF; CDR3nt: TGTGCCAGCAGTTATCGGACAGGGGCTGGCTACACCTTC
abundance: .; j_gene: TRBJ2-7; v_gene: TRBV6-5; d_gene: TRBD2; CDR3aa: CASKASGRVGNEQYF; CDR3nt: TGTGCCAGCAAAGCTAGCGGGAGGGTGGGGAACGAGCAGTACTTC
abundance: .; j_gene: TRBJ2-7; v_gene: TRBV27; d_gene: .; CDR3aa: CASSPLPIYEQYF; CDR3nt: TGTGCCAGCAGCCCTCTCCCTATCTACGAGCAGTACTTC
abundance: .; j_gene: TRBJ2-5; v_gene: TRBV4-1; d_gene: TRBD1; CDR3aa: CASSLSGQGANGLETQYF; CDR3nt: TGCGCCAGCAGCCTATCGGGACAGGGGGCGAACGGTCTTGAGACCCAGTACTTC
abundance: .; j_gene: TRBJ2-7; v_gene: TRBV19; d_gene: .; CDR3aa: CATAPGWRGQYAQYF; CDR3nt: TGTGCCACCGCACCGGGGTGGAGGGGACAGTACGCGCAGTACTTC
abundance: few; j_gene: TRBJ1-2; v_gene: TRBV28; d_gene: TRBD1; CDR3aa: CASSFPTGANYGYTF; CDR3nt: TGTGCCAGCAGTTTTCCCACAGGGGCTAACTATGGCTACACCTTC
abundance: few; j_gene: TRBJ2-1; v_gene: TRBV5-6; d_gene: TRBD2; CDR3aa: CASSLGLAGATAHNEQFF; CDR3nt: TGTGCCAGCAGCTTAGGACTAGCGGGGGCTACAGCCCACAATGAGCAGTTCTTC
abundance: .; j_gene: TRBJ2-5; v_gene: TRBV12-5; d_gene: .; CDR3aa: CASAIEETQYF; CDR3nt: TGTGCTAGTGCCATTGAAGAGACCCAGTACTTC
abundance: .; j_gene: TRBJ1-3; v_gene: TRBV27; d_gene: .; CDR3aa: CASSLRSGSGNTIYF; CDR3nt: TGTGCCAGCAGTTTAAGGTCAGGCTCTGGAAACACCATATATTTT
abundance: .; j_gene: TRBJ1-1; v_gene: TRBV5-4; d_gene: TRBD1; CDR3aa: CASSLDRGGTEAFF; CDR3nt: TGTGCCAGCAGCTTGGACAGGGGCGGCACTGAAGCTTTCTTT
abundance: .; j_gene: TRBJ2-1; v_gene: TRBV21-1; d_gene: .; CDR3aa: CASSKPTNEVAGDNEQFF; CDR3nt: TGTGCCAGCAGCAAACCTACGAATGAGGTAGCGGGAGACAATGAGCAGTTCTTC
abundance: .; j_gene: TRBJ2-3; v_gene: TRBV7-3; d_gene: TRBD2; CDR3aa: CASSLTSGSGTDTQYF; CDR3nt: TGTGCCAGCAGCTTAACGAGCGGGAGCGGCACAGATACGCAGTATTTT
abundance: .; j_gene: TRBJ2-7; v_gene: TRBV9; d_gene: TRBD2; CDR3aa: CASSLTSGPSYEQYF; CDR3nt: TGTGCCAGCAGCCTGACTAGCGGACCCTCCTACGAGCAGTACTTC
abundance: .; j_gene: TRBJ2-1; v_gene: TRBV2; d_gene: TRBD2; CDR3aa: CASRPGLAGTNEQFF; CDR3nt: TGTGCCAGCAGGCCCGGACTAGCGGGAACCAATGAGCAGTTCTTC
abundance: .; j_gene: TRBJ1-1; v_gene: TRBV11-2; d_gene: TRBD1; CDR3aa: CASSPDRLGAFF; CDR3nt: TGTGCCAGCAGCCCGGACAGGTTGGGAGCTTTCTTT
abundance: .; j_gene: TRBJ2-1; v_gene: TRBV30; d_gene: .; CDR3aa: CAWSSQGIEQFF; CDR3nt: TGTGCCTGGAGTTCCCAGGGGATTGAGCAGTTCTTC
abundance: .; j_gene: TRBJ2-2; v_gene: TRBV5-1; d_gene: .; CDR3aa: CASSYRVGTGELFF; CDR3nt: TGCGCCAGCAGTTACCGGGTCGGCACCGGGGAGCTGTTTTTT
abundance: once; j_gene: TRBJ1-1; v_gene: TRBV19; d_gene: .; CDR3aa: CASHPRAGVTPRTMNTEAFF; CDR3nt: TGTGCCAGTCACCCTCGGGCAGGGGTGACACCCAGAACTATGAACACTGAAGCTTTCTTT
abundance: .; j_gene: TRBJ2-7; v_gene: TRBV11-2; d_gene: .; CDR3aa: CASSLAWTEETYEQYF; CDR3nt: TGTGCCAGCAGCTTAGCCTGGACAGAGGAAACCTACGAGCAGTACTTC